The T cell receptor beta chain under discussion was sequenced for a study of blood T cell repertoires in COVID-19. The wider study: Sites across the United States, Italy and Spain contributed samples from acute and convalescent COVID-19. T cells, B-cell-depleted T cells, or PBMCs provided the cDNA or gDNA that served as material.

Original processing methods: Reference gene primer amplification gave estimated nucleated cell counts. Clones were read by immunoSEQ multiplex PCR, and TCRdb kept only the in-frame ones, dropping some. That table furnishes V, J and clone size, whereas the DNA furnished D and trimming. The sample has more than 200,000 clones, over 75% seen once. Sequencing input: peripheral blood. This TCR was recovered from a man older than 75 with acute or convalescent COVID-19.

The CDR3 region is CSVAVLAGDGEQFF. The CDR3 DNA reads as TGCAGCGTTGCCGTCCTAGCGGGAGACGGAGAGCAGTTCTTC. The V and J genes are TRBV29-1 and TRBJ2-1, with TRBD2 matching over 10 bases. Germline-derived CDR1 and CDR2 are SQVTM and ANQGSEA. Trimming removed 4 bases from V and 10 bases from J; junction bases left unmatched: 10. The CDR3 totals 14 residues.